Listed below are T cell receptor beta chains from one sample, sequenced in a study of shared clonotypes between healthy human individuals. Libraries were prepared by immunoSEQ multiplex PCR; TCRdb keeps only in-frame clonotypes and omits some of them. Of under 2,000,000 clones detected, about 95% appear once; the ten largest clones hold 1% to 1.5%. The sample consisted of naive CD8+ T cells sorted from blood. Receptors originate from a young man in good health. Each CDR3 is given with its conserved first and last residue. Each record gives: D gene, V gene, CDR3 length, J gene, clone size, CDR3 DNA, CDR3 protein. A D gene is named only where the DNA matches it firmly. Clone size is shown for a subset of rows, as once, few, many or a class of expanded clone.

-	TRBV30	13	TRBJ1-5	-	TGTGCCTGGAGTTCGTTATGGGATCAGCCCCAGCATTTT	CAWSSLWDQPQHF
-	TRBV30	13	TRBJ2-3	-	TGTGCCGTAGAGGGGGTAAACACAGATACGCAGTATTTT	CAVEGVNTDTQYF
TRBD2	TRBV27	18	TRBJ2-3	-	TGTGCCAGCAGTTTATCGCTAGCGGGAGGCTCCGACACAGATACGCAGTATTTT	CASSLSLAGGSDTDTQYF
-	TRBV18	17	TRBJ2-1	-	TGTGCCAGCTCACTTAATTTAGGTAGTTACTCCTACAATGAGCAGTTCTTC	CASSLNLGSYSYNEQFF
-	TRBV9	16	TRBJ2-5	once	TGTGCCAGCAGCGTTGACCCTGAGGGGATTCTGGAGACCCAGTACTTC	CASSVDPEGILETQYF
-	TRBV6-6	12	TRBJ2-1	-	TGTGCCAGCAGTTATTCAGGCTATGAGCAGTTCTTC	CASSYSGYEQFF
-	TRBV6-4	12	TRBJ1-4	-	TGTGCCATCCCGGGAGGGTTCAGAAAACTGTTTTTT	CAIPGGFRKLFF
-	TRBV27	13	TRBJ2-1	-	TGTGCCAGCAGTGGAACAGGGCGAATTGAGCAGTTCTTC	CASSGTGRIEQFF
-	TRBV10-2	12	TRBJ2-7	-	TGCGCCAGCAGTGAGTCGGGGCACGAGCAGTACTTC	CASSESGHEQYF
-	TRBV27	15	TRBJ2-1	-	TGTGCCAGCAGTTTATCGACAGGACCGAGGAATGAGCAGTTCTTC	CASSLSTGPRNEQFF
TRBD1	TRBV29-1	13	TRBJ2-7	-	TGCAGCGTTGAGACAGGGATCTGTTACGAGCAGTACTTC	CSVETGICYEQYF
-	TRBV6-5	14	TRBJ1-1	-	TGTGCCAGCAGCCCACCGGGACATTTCACTGAAGCTTTCTTT	CASSPPGHFTEAFF
TRBD2	TRBV7-9	16	TRBJ2-4	-	TGTGCCAGCAGCGCTCAAGCGGGAGTGGGGGAAAACATTCAGTACTTC	CASSAQAGVGENIQYF
-	TRBV11-2	13	TRBJ2-5	-	TGTGCCAGCAGCCCCACATTCCTCGAGACCCAGTACTTC	CASSPTFLETQYF
-	TRBV13	14	TRBJ2-3	-	TGTGCCAGCAGCCTCGTGGGTGATTTGGGTACGCAGTATTTT	CASSLVGDLGTQYF
TRBD1	TRBV27	13	TRBJ1-2	-	TGTGCCAGCAGAACGACAGGGAACTATGGCTACACCTTC	CASRTTGNYGYTF
TRBD1	TRBV10-3	16	TRBJ2-7	-	TGTGCCATCCGTCCCGGGACAGGGTACCTTTCCTACGAGCAGTACTTC	CAIRPGTGYLSYEQYF
TRBD1	TRBV7-9	15	TRBJ1-1	-	TGTGCCAGCAGCTTAGCCGACAGGGGGAACACTGAAGCTTTCTTT	CASSLADRGNTEAFF
TRBD1	TRBV27	17	TRBJ2-1	-	TGTGCCAGCAGCCCAGGGACCGGGACAGGGCTCAACAATGAGCAGTTCTTC	CASSPGTGTGLNNEQFF
TRBD2	TRBV29-1	17	TRBJ2-1	-	TGCAGCGTCGAGGGACTAGCGGGAGAGGGCTCCTACAATGAGCAGTTCTTC	CSVEGLAGEGSYNEQFF
TRBD2	TRBV4-3	15	TRBJ2-7	-	TGCGCCAGCAGCCAAGGGACTAGCGGCTACTACGAGCAGTACTTC	CASSQGTSGYYEQYF
TRBD1	TRBV10-3	15	TRBJ2-3	-	TGTGCCATCAGTGAGCCGGACAGGTCGTCAGATACGCAGTATTTT	CAISEPDRSSDTQYF
TRBD2	TRBV9	14	TRBJ2-7	-	TGTGCCAGCAGCCCCGCGGGGGGGTCCTACGAGCAGTACTTC	CASSPAGGSYEQYF
-	TRBV15	14	TRBJ2-4	-	TGTGCCACCAGCATTGGGTTAAATGTGGACATTCAGTACTTC	CATSIGLNVDIQYF